This TCR beta chain was sequenced for a study of a mutant IDH1 vaccine in newly diagnosed glioma. The assay was immunoSEQ multiplex PCR, and TCRdb's table has in-frame clones only and misses some. This sample has tens of thousands of clones, with more than 85% found just once. This clone has only one observation. Its antigen remains unidentified. As for time point: week 23, last vaccination. Doses consisted of 300 ug of mutant IDH1 20-mer peptide each, paired with topical imiquimod. The CDR3 is 17 residues long. After removal of 0 bases from V and 2 bases from J, the junction contained 4 bases not matched to a gene. Germline CDR1 is SGHRS and CDR2 is YFSETQ.

The receptor's source is a man aged 45-60 years with glioma. This specimen was PBMCs, taken from a glioma patient whose treatment included an IDH1 peptide vaccine. The gene calls are TRBV5-1 and TRBJ2-5, with 13 bases matching TRBD2. In DNA, the CDR3 is TGCGCCAGCAGCTTGGACCCACTAGCGGGGGGGCAAGAGACCCAGTACTTC. This encodes CASSLDPLAGGQETQYF.